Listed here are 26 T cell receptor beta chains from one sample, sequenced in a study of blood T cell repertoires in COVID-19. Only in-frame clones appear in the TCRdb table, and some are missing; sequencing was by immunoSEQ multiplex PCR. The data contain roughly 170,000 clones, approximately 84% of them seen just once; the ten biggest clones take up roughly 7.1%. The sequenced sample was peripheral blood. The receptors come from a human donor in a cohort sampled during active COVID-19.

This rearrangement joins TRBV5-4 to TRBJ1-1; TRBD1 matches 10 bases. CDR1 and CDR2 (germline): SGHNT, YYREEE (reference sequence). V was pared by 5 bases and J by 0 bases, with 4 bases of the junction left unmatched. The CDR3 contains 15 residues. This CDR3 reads CASSDRGRVNTEAFF. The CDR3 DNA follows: TGTGCCAGCAGTGACAGGGGGCGCGTGAACACTGAAGCTTTCTTT.

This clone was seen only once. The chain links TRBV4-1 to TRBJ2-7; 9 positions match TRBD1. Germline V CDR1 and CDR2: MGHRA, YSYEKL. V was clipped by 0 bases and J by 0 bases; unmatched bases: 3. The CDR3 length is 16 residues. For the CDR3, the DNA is TGCGCCAGCAGCCAAGAAGGGGGACAGGGCTCCTACGAGCAGTACTTC. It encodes CASSQEGGQGSYEQYF.

As DNA, the CDR3 is TGCGCCAGCAGCTTGGATGCAGGGGACCCCACCCTCCACTTT. As protein: CASSLDAGDPTLHF. The chain employs TRBV5-1 and TRBJ1-6, with D possibly TRBD1 on 6 matching bases. The CDR3 has 14 amino acids. Germline loops: CDR1 SGHRS, CDR2 YFSETQ. Trimming pared 0 bases from V and 14 bases from J, leaving 15 bases between.

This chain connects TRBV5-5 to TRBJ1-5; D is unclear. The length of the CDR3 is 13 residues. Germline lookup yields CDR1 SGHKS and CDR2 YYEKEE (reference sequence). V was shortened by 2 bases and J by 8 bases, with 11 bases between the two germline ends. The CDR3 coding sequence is TGTGCCAGCAGCTTAGGCTCGCGGGAGCCCCAGCATTTT. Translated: CASSLGSREPQHF.

CDR3 sequence reads: CASLGGATGNTIYF. Here the CDR3 DNA reads TGTGCCAGCCTCGGGGGGGCGACTGGAAACACCATATATTTT. The rearrangement links TRBV7-9 to TRBJ1-3, with D tentatively TRBD1 (6 bases). The CDR3 has 14 amino acids. CDR1 and CDR2 from the germline V gene are SEHNR and FQNEAQ (reference sequence). V shed 8 bases and J shed 2 bases, with 13 bases lying between them.

DNA of the CDR3: TGCGCCAGCAGCCAAGTATTGACTAGCGGCGGGTATGAGCAGTTCTTC. This translates into CASSQVLTSGGYEQFF. V and J are TRBV4-1 and TRBJ2-1, with 9 bases fitting TRBD2. The CDR3 extends over 16 amino acids. The germline V gene encodes CDR1 MGHRA and CDR2 YSYEKL. The trim removed 1 base at V and 8 bases at J, leaving 9 bases unmatched.

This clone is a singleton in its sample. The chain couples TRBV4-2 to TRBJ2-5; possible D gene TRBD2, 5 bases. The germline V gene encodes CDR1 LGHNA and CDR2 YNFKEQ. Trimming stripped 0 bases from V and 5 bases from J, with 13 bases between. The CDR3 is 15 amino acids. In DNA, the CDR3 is TGTGCCAGCAGCCAAGACGGGCCTGAGGGCGAGACCCAGTACTTC. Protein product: CASSQDGPEGETQYF.

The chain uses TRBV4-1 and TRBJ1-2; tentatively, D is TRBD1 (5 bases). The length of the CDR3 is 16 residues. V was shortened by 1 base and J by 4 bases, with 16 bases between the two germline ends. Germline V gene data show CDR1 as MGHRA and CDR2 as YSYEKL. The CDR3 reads CASSQVPKGVGYGYTF. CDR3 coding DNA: TGCGCCAGCAGCCAAGTACCAAAAGGGGTCGGCTATGGCTACACCTTC.

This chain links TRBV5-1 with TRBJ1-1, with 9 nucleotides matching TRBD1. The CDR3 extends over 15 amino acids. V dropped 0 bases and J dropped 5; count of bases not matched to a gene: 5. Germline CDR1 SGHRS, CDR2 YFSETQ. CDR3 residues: CASSLGDRDQTEAFF. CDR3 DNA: TGCGCCAGCAGCTTGGGGGACAGGGACCAAACTGAAGCTTTCTTT.

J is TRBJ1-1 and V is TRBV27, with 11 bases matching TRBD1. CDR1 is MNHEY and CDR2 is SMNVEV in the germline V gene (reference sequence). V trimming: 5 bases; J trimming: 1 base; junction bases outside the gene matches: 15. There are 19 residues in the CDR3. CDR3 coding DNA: TGTGCCAGCAGTCTGCTAATCTCCGGGACAGGGGGGAGGAACACTGAAGCTTTCTTT. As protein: CASSLLISGTGGRNTEAFF.

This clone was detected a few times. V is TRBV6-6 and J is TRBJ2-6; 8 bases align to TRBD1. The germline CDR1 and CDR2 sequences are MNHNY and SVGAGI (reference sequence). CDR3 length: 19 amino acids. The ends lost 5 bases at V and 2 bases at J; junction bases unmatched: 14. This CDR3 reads CASSPSGGQGLTGANVLTF. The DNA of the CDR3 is TGTGCCAGCAGTCCAAGCGGTGGACAGGGCCTAACTGGGGCCAACGTCCTGACTTTC.

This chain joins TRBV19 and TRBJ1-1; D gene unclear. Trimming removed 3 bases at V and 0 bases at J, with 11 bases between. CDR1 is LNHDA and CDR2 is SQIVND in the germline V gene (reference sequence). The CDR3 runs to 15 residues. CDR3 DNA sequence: TGTGCCAGTAGTATTATGAGGGAAATGAACACTGAAGCTTTCTTT. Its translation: CASSIMREMNTEAFF. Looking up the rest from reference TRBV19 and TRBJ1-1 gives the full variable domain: DGGITQSPKYLFRKEGQNVTLSCEQNLNHDAMYWYRQDPGQGLRLIYYSQIVNDFQKGDIAEGYSVSREKKESFPLTVTSAQKNPTAFYLCASSIMREMNTEAFFGQGTRLTVV.

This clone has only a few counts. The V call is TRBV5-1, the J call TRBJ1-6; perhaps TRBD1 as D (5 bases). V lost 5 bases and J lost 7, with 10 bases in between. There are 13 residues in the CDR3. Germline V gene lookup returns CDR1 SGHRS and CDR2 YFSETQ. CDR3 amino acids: CASRGQSNSPLHF. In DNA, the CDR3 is TGCGCCAGCAGGGGGCAATCAAATTCACCCCTCCACTTT.

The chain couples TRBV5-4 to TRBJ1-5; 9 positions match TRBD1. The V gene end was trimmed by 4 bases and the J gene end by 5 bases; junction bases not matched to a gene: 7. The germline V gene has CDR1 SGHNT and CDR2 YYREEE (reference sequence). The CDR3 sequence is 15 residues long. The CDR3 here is CASSLGTGRHQPQHF. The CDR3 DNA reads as TGTGCCAGCAGCCTCGGGACAGGGAGGCATCAGCCCCAGCATTTT.

This chain's CDR3 is CASSSDRESYEQYF. In DNA form, the CDR3 reads TGCGCCAGCAGCTCAGACAGGGAATCCTACGAGCAGTACTTC. The chain couples TRBV5-1 to TRBJ2-7; 7 nucleotides match TRBD1. Germline V gene data show CDR1 as SGHRS and CDR2 as YFSETQ. CDR3 size: 14 residues. V trimming: 3 bases; J trimming: 1 base; junction bases outside the gene matches: 4.

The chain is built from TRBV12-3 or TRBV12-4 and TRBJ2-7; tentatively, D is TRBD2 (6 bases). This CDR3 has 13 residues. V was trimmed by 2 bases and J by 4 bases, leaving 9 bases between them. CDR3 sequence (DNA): TGTGCCAGCAGTTTATGGGGACTTTACGAGCAGTACTTC. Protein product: CASSLWGLYEQYF.

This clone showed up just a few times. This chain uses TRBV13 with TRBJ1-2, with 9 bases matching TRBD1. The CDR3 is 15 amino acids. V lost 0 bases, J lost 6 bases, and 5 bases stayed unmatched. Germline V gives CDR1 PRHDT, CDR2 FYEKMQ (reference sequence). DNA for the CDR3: TGTGCCAGCAGCTTAGGATGGGACAGGGAGGATGGCTACACCTTC. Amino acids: CASSLGWDREDGYTF.

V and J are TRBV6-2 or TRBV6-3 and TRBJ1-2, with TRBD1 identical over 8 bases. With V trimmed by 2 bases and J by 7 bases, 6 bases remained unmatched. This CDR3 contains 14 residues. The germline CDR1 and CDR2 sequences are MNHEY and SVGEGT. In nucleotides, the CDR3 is TGTGCCAGCAGTTACGGCGGACAGGGTGGTGGCTACACCTTC. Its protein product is CASSYGGQGGGYTF.

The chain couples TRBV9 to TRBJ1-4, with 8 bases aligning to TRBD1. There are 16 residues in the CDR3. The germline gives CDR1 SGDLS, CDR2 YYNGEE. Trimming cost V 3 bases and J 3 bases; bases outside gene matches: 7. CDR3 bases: TGTGCCAGCAGCGGTGGACAGGGAGTCGCTAATGAAAAACTGTTTTTT. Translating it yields CASSGGQGVANEKLFF.

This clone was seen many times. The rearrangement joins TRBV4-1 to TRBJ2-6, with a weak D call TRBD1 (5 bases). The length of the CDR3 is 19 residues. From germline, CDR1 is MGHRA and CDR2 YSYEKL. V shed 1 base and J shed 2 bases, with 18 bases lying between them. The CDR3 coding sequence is TGCGCCAGCAGCCAAGGGCCACAGGCGTCAATAGCTGGGGCCAACGTCCTGACTTTC. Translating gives CASSQGPQASIAGANVLTF.

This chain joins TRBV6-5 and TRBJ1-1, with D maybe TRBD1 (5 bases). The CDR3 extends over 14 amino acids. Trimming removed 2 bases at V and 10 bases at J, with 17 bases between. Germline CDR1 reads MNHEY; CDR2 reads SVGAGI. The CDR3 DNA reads TGTGCCAGCAGTTACGGCGGGACGGGTTTCCTAGCTTTCTTT. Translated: CASSYGGTGFLAFF.

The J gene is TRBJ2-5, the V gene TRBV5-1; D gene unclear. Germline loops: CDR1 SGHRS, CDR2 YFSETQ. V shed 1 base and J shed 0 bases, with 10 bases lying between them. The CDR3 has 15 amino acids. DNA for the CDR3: TGCGCCAGCAGCTTGTTTAAGCCTGACCAAGAGACCCAGTACTTC. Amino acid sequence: CASSLFKPDQETQYF.

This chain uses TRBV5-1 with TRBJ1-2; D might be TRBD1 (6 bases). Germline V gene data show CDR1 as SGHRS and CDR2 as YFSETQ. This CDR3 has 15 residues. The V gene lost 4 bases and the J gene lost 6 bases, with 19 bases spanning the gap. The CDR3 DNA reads TGCGCCAGCAGCCTAACTAGGGGGGGAGACCATGGCTACACCTTC. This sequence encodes CASSLTRGGDHGYTF.

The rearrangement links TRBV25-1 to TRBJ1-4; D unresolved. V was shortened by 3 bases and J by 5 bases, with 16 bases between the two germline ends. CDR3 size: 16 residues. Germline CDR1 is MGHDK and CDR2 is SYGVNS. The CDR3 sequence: CASSELMTSGNEKLFF. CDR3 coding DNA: TGTGCCAGCAGTGAGTTAATGACAAGCGGGAATGAAAAACTGTTTTTT.

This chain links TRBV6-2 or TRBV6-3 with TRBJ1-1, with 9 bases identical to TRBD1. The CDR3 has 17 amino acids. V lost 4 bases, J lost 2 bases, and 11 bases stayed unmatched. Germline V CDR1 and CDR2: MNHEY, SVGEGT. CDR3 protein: CASSFHAGTGYNTEAFF. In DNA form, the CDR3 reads TGTGCCAGCAGTTTCCACGCGGGGACAGGGTATAACACTGAAGCTTTCTTT.

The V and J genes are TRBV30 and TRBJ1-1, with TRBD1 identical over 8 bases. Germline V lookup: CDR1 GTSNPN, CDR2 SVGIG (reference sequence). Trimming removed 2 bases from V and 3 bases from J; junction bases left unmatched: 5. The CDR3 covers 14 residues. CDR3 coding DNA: TGTGCCTGGAGTACGGACAGGGAGGACACTGAAGCTTTCTTT. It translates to CAWSTDREDTEAFF.